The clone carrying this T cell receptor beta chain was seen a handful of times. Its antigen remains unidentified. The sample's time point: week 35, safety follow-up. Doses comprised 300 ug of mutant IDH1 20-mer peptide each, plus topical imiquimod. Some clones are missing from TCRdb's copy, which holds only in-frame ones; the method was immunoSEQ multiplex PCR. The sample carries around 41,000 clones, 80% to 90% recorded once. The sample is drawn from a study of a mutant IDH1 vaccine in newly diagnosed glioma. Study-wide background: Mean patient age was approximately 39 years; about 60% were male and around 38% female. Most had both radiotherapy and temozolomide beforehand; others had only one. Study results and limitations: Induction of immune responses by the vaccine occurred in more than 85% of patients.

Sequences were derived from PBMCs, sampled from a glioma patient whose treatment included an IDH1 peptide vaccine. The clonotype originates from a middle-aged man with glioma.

DNA for the CDR3: TGTGCCAGCGTAGTCCAGGGTTCCTACAATGAGCAGTTCTTC. Translation: CASVVQGSYNEQFF. The J gene is TRBJ2-1, the V gene TRBV2; D is perhaps TRBD1 (5 bases). Germline CDR1 and CDR2: SNHLY and FYNNEI. The CDR3 length is 14 residues. Between the trimmed V and J ends, which lost 8 bases and 1 base, there was a span of 12 bases.